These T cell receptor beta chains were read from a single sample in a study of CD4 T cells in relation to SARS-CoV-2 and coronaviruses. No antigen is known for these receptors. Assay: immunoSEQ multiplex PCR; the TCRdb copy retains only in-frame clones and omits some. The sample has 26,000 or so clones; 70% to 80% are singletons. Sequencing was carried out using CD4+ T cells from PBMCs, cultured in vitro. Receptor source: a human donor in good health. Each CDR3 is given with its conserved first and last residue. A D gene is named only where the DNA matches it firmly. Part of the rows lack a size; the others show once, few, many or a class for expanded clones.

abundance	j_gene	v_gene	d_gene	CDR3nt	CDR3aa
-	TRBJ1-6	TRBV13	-	TGTGCCAGCAGTTTCGACTTCGGGGTGTCACCCCTCCACTTT	CASSFDFGVSPLHF
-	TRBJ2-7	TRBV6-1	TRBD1	TGTGCCAGCAGTGATAGACAGGGAAGATTGAGGGAGCAGTACTTC	CASSDRQGRLREQYF
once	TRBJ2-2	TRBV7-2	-	TGTGCCAGCAGCTTCGGCCTCAAGGCCACCGGGGAGCTGTTTTTT	CASSFGLKATGELFF
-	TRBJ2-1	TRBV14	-	TGTGCCAGCAGCCAAGCAAACGTAAACGGGGCCCCTGAGCAGTTCTTC	CASSQANVNGAPEQFF
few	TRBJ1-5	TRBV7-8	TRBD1	TGTGCCAGCAGCGTCCGGGACAGGGTCCAGCCCCAGCATTTT	CASSVRDRVQPQHF
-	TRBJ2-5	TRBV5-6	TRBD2	TGTGCCAGCAGCTTGGGGGGACTAGCCCTTAAGAACTTC	CASSLGGLALKNF
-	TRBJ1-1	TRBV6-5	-	TGTGCCAGCAGTACCATGGACAGGAACACTGAAGCTTTCTTT	CASSTMDRNTEAFF
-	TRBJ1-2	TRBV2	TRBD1	TGTGCCAGCAGTGATTCAGGGGGCGAGTGGGGCTACACCTTC	CASSDSGGEWGYTF
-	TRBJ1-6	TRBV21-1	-	TGTGCCAGCAGCAAAGCAAGGAGCCATGGGAATTCACCCCTCCACTTT	CASSKARSHGNSPLHF
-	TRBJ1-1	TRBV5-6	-	TGTGCCAGCAACATCCTCACGGGGGTCGGTAACACTGAAGCTTTCTTT	CASNILTGVGNTEAFF
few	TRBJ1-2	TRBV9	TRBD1	TGTGCCAGCAGCGTAGATTTCAGGGGGCTCTATGGCTACACCTTC	CASSVDFRGLYGYTF
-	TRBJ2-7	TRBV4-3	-	TGCGCCAGCAGCCAAGTGGGTTTTTCCGAGCAGTACTTC	CASSQVGFSEQYF
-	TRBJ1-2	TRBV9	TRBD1	TGTGCCAGCAGCGTCGACGGGACAGCTAACTATGGCTACACCTTC	CASSVDGTANYGYTF
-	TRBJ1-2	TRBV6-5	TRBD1	TGTGCCAGCAGATCTGGGACAGCTAACAGCTATGGCTACACCTTC	CASRSGTANSYGYTF
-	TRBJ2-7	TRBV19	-	TGTGCCACCGCAGGGCCCGGAGAATGGGAGCAGTACTTC	CATAGPGEWEQYF
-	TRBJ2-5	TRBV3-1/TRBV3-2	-	TGTGCCAGCAGGTTCAGACAAGAGACCCAGTACTTC	CASRFRQETQYF
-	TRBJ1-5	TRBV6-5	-	TGTGCCACCACCACGGCCAGGGCGGATCAGCCCCAGCATTTT	CATTTARADQPQHF
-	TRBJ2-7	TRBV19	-	TGTGCCAGTAGTATAGACCCTGGGTGGGGCCTCGAGCAGTACTTC	CASSIDPGWGLEQYF
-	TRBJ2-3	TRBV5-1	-	TGCGCCAGCAGAGGCGCTTTGGTTTCAGATACGCAGTATTTT	CASRGALVSDTQYF
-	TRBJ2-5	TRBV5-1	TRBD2	TGCGCCAGCAGCCTAGCGGGAGGGACAGAGACCCAGTACTTC	CASSLAGGTETQYF
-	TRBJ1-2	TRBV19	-	TGTGCCAGTAGTGACAGACTCTATGGCTACACCTTC	CASSDRLYGYTF
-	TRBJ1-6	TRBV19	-	TGTGCCAGTAGTATAGGATCTCCAGGAGATTCACCCCTCCACTTT	CASSIGSPGDSPLHF
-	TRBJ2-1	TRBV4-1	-	TGCGCCAGCAGCCAGACCCCGGACAGCCCAGTGGAGCAGTTCTTC	CASSQTPDSPVEQFF
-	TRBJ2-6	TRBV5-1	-	TGCGCCAGCAGCGGTACAGGGCTCCCTGGGGCCAACGTCCTGACTTTC	CASSGTGLPGANVLTF
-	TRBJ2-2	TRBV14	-	TGTGCCAGCAGCCAAAGGGGGGCTCATGAGAACACCGGGGAGCTGTTTTTT	CASSQRGAHENTGELFF
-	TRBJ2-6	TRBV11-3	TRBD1	TGTGCCAGCAGCCCCGGGACAGGACTCTCTGGGGCCAACGTCCTGACTTTC	CASSPGTGLSGANVLTF
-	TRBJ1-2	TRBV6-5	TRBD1	TGTGCCAGCAGCGATCGGGACAGGGTTGGTCTGAACACCTTC	CASSDRDRVGLNTF
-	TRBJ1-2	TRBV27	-	TGTGCCAGCAGCATATCCCCCCACGGGGGGAGGTATGGCTACACCTTC	CASSISPHGGRYGYTF
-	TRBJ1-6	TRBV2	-	TGTGCCAGCAGTACGAGTGACCGGGAACCCCTCCACTTT	CASSTSDREPLHF
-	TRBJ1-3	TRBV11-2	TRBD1	TGTGCCAGCAGCACCGGGACAGTCTCGGCTGGAAACACCATATATTTT	CASSTGTVSAGNTIYF
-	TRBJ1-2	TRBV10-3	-	TGTGCCATCAGTGAGAATGCTAACTATGGCTACACCTTC	CAISENANYGYTF